This T cell receptor (beta chain) was identified during a study of OX40 agonist ivuxolimab in advanced cancers. Per the germline V gene, CDR1 is MDHEN and CDR2 is SYDVKM. This CDR3 contains 13 residues. The V end was cut by 3 bases, the J end by 5 bases, with 10 bases between. This clone was detected a few times. Method: immunoSEQ multiplex PCR; TCRdb's copy keeps in-frame clones and lacks some. Here the sample spans 80,000 or so clones, about 93% being singletons. Sequences were derived from CD4+ or CD8+ T cells sorted from blood, sampled in a trial of the OX40 agonist ivuxolimab. The chain carries TRBV28 and TRBJ1-1; D not resolved. This receptor was identified in an adult with an advanced solid tumor such as melanoma, head and neck, liver or kidney cancer. DNA for the CDR3: TGTGCCAGCAGTTTTGCGGTGGGGACTGAAGCTTTCTTT. It specifies CASSFAVGTEAFF.